A selection of T cell receptor beta chains follows, all from one sample in a study of blood T cells in healthy people across ages. MiXCR, run by TCRdb on the 5' RACE reads, gives a single entry per CDR3 protein. The table has around 800,000 distinct CDR3 sequences, about 26% seen once. This sample was also put to use in a study of T cells of mothers and their children.

The sequenced sample was blood. Every receptor here comes from a boy aged 10-17 years in good health. The CDR3 runs from the conserved cysteine through the conserved F or W. D genes are given only for firm matches. The size of a clone is reported for some rows only, either as once, few or many, or as a class for expanded clones.

J,size,V,D,DNA,CDR3
TRBJ2-7,few,TRBV7-2,-,TGTGCCAGCATCATAAGTAATATGACCTACGAGCAGTACTTC,CASIISNMTYEQYF
TRBJ1-2,-,TRBV2,TRBD1,TGTACCAGCATTCAACAGGGGCTCAGTGGCTACACCTTC,CTSIQQGLSGYTF
TRBJ2-5,few,TRBV20-1,-,TGCAGTGCTCCCCAGAGGTCTCTTCAAGAGACCCAGTACTTC,CSAPQRSLQETQYF
TRBJ1-2,few,TRBV10-3,-,TGTGCCATCAGTGGAGGGCAGGGTAACGGCTACACCTTC,CAISGGQGNGYTF
TRBJ2-3,few,TRBV7-3,TRBD2,TGTGCCAGCAGCCTAACTAGCGGTAGGGATACGCAGTATTTT,CASSLTSGRDTQYF
TRBJ2-7,few,TRBV10-3,-,TGTGCCATCAGTGAGTCCGGGGTTGCCTACGAGCAGTACTTC,CAISESGVAYEQYF
TRBJ1-4,few,TRBV4-1,-,TGCGCCAGCGGCCCCGACCGGGGACGGGGGACTAATGAAAAACTGTTTTTT,CASGPDRGRGTNEKLFF
TRBJ1-2,few,TRBV6-5,-,TGTGCCAGCTTCTGGGGAGGGGATGGCTACACCTTC,CASFWGGDGYTF
TRBJ2-5,many,TRBV7-9,TRBD1,TGTGCCAGCAGCTTCGACAGGGGAGAGACCCAGTACTTC,CASSFDRGETQYF
TRBJ2-1,-,TRBV4-2,TRBD2,TGTGCCAGCAGCCCCCCCGAGGGCGGGGGGGCGGCTGAGCAGTTCTTC,CASSPPEGGGAAEQFF
TRBJ2-7,-,TRBV19,-,TGTGCCAGTAGACCAGGACGGCAATCCTACGAGCAGTACTTC,CASRPGRQSYEQYF
TRBJ1-4,few,TRBV6-1,-,TGTGCCAGCATCATGAAGGGGGGGGCCGGGCGTTCTAATGAAAAACTGTTTTTT,CASIMKGGAGRSNEKLFF
TRBJ1-3,many,TRBV13,-,TGTGCCAGCAGTCTTGGACAGATACAAGGGGGAAACACCATATATTTT,CASSLGQIQGGNTIYF
TRBJ2-5,few,TRBV20-1,-,TGCAGTGCTAGAGAGAGAAGCTTTCAAGAGACCCAGTACTTC,CSARERSFQETQYF
TRBJ1-2,-,TRBV20-1,-,TGCAGTGCTAGAGTATCAGAGGGGAATGGCTACACCTTC,CSARVSEGNGYTF
TRBJ2-5,-,TRBV9,TRBD2,TGTGCCAGCAGCGTAGGGGAGGGTCCCGAGACCCAGTACTTC,CASSVGEGPETQYF
TRBJ2-7,few,TRBV6-1,TRBD1,TGTGCCAGCAGTCACGGGACAGGGGTCTACGAGCAGTACTTC,CASSHGTGVYEQYF
TRBJ2-1,many,TRBV7-3,-,TGTGCCAGCAGGGGACTGCAGGGGTCTTCTAATGAGCAGTTCTTC,CASRGLQGSSNEQFF
TRBJ2-5,few,TRBV20-1,TRBD2,TGCAGTGCTAGAGAACTAGCGGGCCAAGAGACCCAGTACTTC,CSARELAGQETQYF
TRBJ1-2,-,TRBV21-1,-,TGTGCCAGCAGCAAAGCGCTAAGGGGATGGGGGTGCTATGGCTACACCTTC,CASSKALRGWGCYGYTF
TRBJ1-4,-,TRBV4-2,-,TGTGCCAGCAGCCCAGGAGGGGGACCTGAAAAACTGTTTTTT,CASSPGGGPEKLFF
TRBJ2-7,-,TRBV28,TRBD1,TGTGCCAGCAGAACCCCCGGGACAGGGGAAAACGAGCAGTACTTC,CASRTPGTGENEQYF
TRBJ2-1,few,TRBV11-1,TRBD1,TGTGCCAGCAGCTTAGACCCGGACAGGGGGAATGAGCAGTTCTTC,CASSLDPDRGNEQFF
TRBJ2-3,-,TRBV20-1,-,TGCAGCGCAGTTCTCAGGGGAGGCACGCAGTATTTT,CSAVLRGGTQYF
TRBJ2-7,few,TRBV20-1,-,TGCAGTGCTAGGCTGATTGACGAGCAGTACTTC,CSARLIDEQYF
TRBJ2-7,-,TRBV6-5,-,TGTGCCAGCAGTTACTCTGGCAACTCCTACGAGCAGTACTTC,CASSYSGNSYEQYF